Here is one T cell receptor (beta chain) with its context. The antigen remains undetermined. The CDR3 runs to 13 residues. Germline lookup yields CDR1 LGHDT and CDR2 YNNKEL (reference sequence). V was cut by 8 bases and J by 8 bases, with 18 bases left in between. These data originate in a study of T cell repertoires in cytomegalovirus infection. Across the study: HLA-C-restricted CMV epitopes, recently identified, and well-studied HLA-B-restricted ones were used by the study. Both CMV infection and a matching HLA type were indicated by public TCR beta signatures.

TCRdb redid the calling of the reads with MiXCR, one entry per CDR3 protein. The data hold roughly 860,000 distinct CDR3 sequences, with approximately 30% observed a single time. Study conclusions and caveats: Carriers of CMV and the relevant HLA type were discriminated by public TCR beta frequency. Across the ex vivo response, the dominant clonotypes were HLA-C-restricted CMV-specific TCR beta clonotypes.

The material was cultured CD8+ T cells from PBMCs, obtained from culture after CMV antigen stimulation. This rearrangement joins TRBV3-1 to TRBJ1-2; TRBD1 is a possible D gene (5 bases). The TCR sequence derives from a human donor in good health (CMV status not recorded). Some clones in this sample may be carry-over from other donors' samples. CDR3 sequence: CASGLLGDEGYTF. As DNA, the CDR3 is TGTGCCAGCGGTTTGTTGGGGGATGAGGGCTACACCTTC.